The rows below give T cell receptor beta chains drawn from one sample of a study of blood T cells in healthy people across ages. One entry per CDR3 protein, called by TCRdb with MiXCR from the 5' RACE reads. The sample holds about 780,000 distinct CDR3 sequences, about a quarter seen once. These same data were also listed under a study on T cells of mothers and their children.

Sequencing was done on a sample of blood. The source is a boy younger than 18 in good health. CDR3s include the opening cysteine and the closing phenylalanine or tryptophan. The order of the fields is J gene, clone size, V gene, D gene, CDR3 DNA, CDR3 protein. The D gene is left open where the match is weak. Not all rows give a size; the values are once, few, many and, for expanded clones, a class.

TRBJ2-3 | . | TRBV5-1 | . | TGCGCCAGCAGCTTGGGCAGGGAGGTAGATACGCAGTATTTT | CASSLGREVDTQYF
TRBJ1-1 | . | TRBV7-3 | TRBD1 | TGTGCCAGCAGCTTAACCCCCACAGGGGGCACTGAAGCTTTCTTT | CASSLTPTGGTEAFF
TRBJ2-7 | . | TRBV4-1 | . | TGCGCCAGCAGAGACGTGGGGGGCTACGAGCAGTACTTC | CASRDVGGYEQYF
TRBJ2-2 | . | TRBV2 | . | TGTGCCAGCAGTGATACCGCCGGGAACACCGGGGAGCTGTTTTTT | CASSDTAGNTGELFF
TRBJ2-7 | few | TRBV3-1 | . | TGTGCCAGCAGCCTGAAGCGGACCCCCGAGCAGTACTTC | CASSLKRTPEQYF
TRBJ1-1 | . | TRBV20-1 | . | TGCAGTGCTAGTAACAGGGCCACTGAAGCTTTCTTT | CSASNRATEAFF
TRBJ2-2 | . | TRBV7-2 | TRBD2 | TGTGCCAGCAGCTTACTTGCCCTAGCGGATACCGGGGAGCTGTTTTTT | CASSLLALADTGELFF
TRBJ2-7 | once | TRBV7-8 | TRBD1 | TGTGCCAGCAGCTCCCTAGGACAGGCCAACTCCTACGAGCAGTACTTC | CASSSLGQANSYEQYF
TRBJ2-7 | few | TRBV6-2/TRBV6-3 | . | TGTGCCAGTCAGACTCTTCATAGCTCCTACGAGCAGTACTTC | CASQTLHSSYEQYF
TRBJ2-5 | . | TRBV5-1 | TRBD2 | TGCGCCAGCAGCTACCCCGTTCTCGGTGCGGGGGGGCTTGGGACCCAGTACTTC | CASSYPVLGAGGLGTQYF
TRBJ1-1 | . | TRBV12-3/TRBV12-4 | . | TGTGCCAGCAGTTTCGGCCTACGTTCTGAAGCTTTCTTT | CASSFGLRSEAFF